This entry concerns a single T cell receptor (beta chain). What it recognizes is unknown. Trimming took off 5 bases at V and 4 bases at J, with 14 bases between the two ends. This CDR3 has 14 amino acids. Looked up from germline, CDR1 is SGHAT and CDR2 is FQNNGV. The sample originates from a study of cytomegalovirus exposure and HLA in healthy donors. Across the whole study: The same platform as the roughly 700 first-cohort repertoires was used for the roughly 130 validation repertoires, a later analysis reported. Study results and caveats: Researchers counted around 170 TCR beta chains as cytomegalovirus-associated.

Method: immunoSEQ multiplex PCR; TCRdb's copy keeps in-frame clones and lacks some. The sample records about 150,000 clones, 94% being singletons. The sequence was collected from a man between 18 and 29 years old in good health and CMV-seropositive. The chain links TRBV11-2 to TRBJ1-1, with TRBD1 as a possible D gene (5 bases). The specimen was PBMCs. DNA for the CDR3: TGTGCCAGCAGCACCCCAGGAGGGGCCACTGAAGCTTTCTTT. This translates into CASSTPGGATEAFF.